This TCR beta chain was identified in a study of blood T cell repertoires in COVID-19 (dated by TCRdb to the early 2020s). Notes on the research overall: The collaborator samples originated in the United States, Italy and Spain and spanned the acute and convalescent phases of COVID-19. Where available, HLA class I and class II types were obtained from metadata supplied by the sample provider rather than from assay-based typing. The repertoires were released in a freely available public database meant as a resource for research on the immune response to SARS-CoV-2. Deeply sampled blood TCRbeta repertoires from subjects exposed to, actively infected with, or recovered from COVID-19 were included in the dataset. The sample metadata nearly always contained a de-identified subject ID, COVID-19 status, age in years and sex. The prospective study material was composed of cDNA or gDNA derived from T cells, B-cell-depleted T cells, or PBMCs. Samples came from the ongoing ImmuneRACE study (first 160 participants) plus 1,254 subjects from 6 global collaborators.

From the germline V gene (reference sequence), CDR1 is SGHKS and CDR2 is YYEKEE. Relative to germline, V is 4 bases shorter and J is 0 bases shorter, with 11 bases between their ends. The CDR3 numbers 15 residues from cysteine through phenylalanine. CDR3 DNA only is kept here, 45 bases in frame from base 1. One collaborating source in Seattle enrolled patients while the patients were actively infected and followed the patients over time throughout the course of disease. The collaborating institutions used their own protocols to collect whole blood in K2EDTA tubes. For TCRbeta analysis, collaborators shipped samples as frozen whole blood, isolated PBMCs, or DNA extracted from either of those sample types. Points on this clone: The clone's antigen remains unknown. Qualities for individual bases were not recorded, and no much larger clone is one base off.

TCRbeta CDR3 regions were amplified from genomic DNA using the immunoSEQ Assay, a bias-controlled multiplex PCR. Per the authors' processing: Within the assay, amplification of reference gene primers was used to estimate how many nucleated cells each sample contained. To quantify the absolute abundance of each unique TCRbeta CDR3 rearrangement, sequence reads were collapsed and filtered. For each sample, productive Simpson clonality was calculated as the square root of Simpson's diversity index over productive rearrangements. The table comes from immuneACCESS by way of TCRdb, which keeps in-frame sequences with V and J called. Part of the clones is missing from these tables; in studies checked, under half for an unresolved V gene and the rest for unknown reasons. That table furnishes V, J and clone size, whereas the DNA furnished D and trimming. The sample table contains approximately 170,000 clones; only one count was recorded for 80% to 90% of them. The ten most abundant clones make up about 14% of the sample.

On the study overall, not on this receptor specifically: The quantity of clinical and demographic metadata differed by source and by participant and was supplied without curation.

This receptor chain uses TRBV5-5 and TRBJ2-4; 5 matching bases give a weak D call of TRBD2. The sequenced material came from peripheral blood. This TCR came from a woman in her 70s with COVID-19, enrolled during active disease. The CDR3 in this case is CASSVFGEAKNIQYF. The base sequence is TGTGCCAGCAGCGTCTTCGGGGAAGCCAAAAACATTCAGTACTTC.